Shown below are 29 T cell receptor beta chains from a single sample sequenced in a study of blood T cells in healthy people across ages. Primed by a sample-barcoded 5' primer and a J-beta primer mix, a second PCR proceeded for roughly 6 to 12 cycles. TCRdb reprocessed the 5' RACE reads with MiXCR, giving one entry per CDR3 protein. This sample has over a million distinct CDR3 sequences, with more than 35% found just once. Sequencing input: blood. The receptor source for this set is a woman aged 55-70 years in good health.

The chain couples TRBV29-1 to TRBJ1-2; a weak D match, TRBD1 (6 bases). Germline V CDR1 and CDR2: SQVTM, ANQGSEA. This CDR3 has 14 amino acids. V lost 3 bases and J lost 7, with 18 bases in between. The CDR3 coding sequence is TGCAGCGTTGAGCGAGCCGGGGGGCCTGGTGGCTACACCTTC. It is translated as CSVERAGGPGGYTF.

V usage is TRBV18 and J usage is TRBJ2-4; possibly TRBD2 for D (5 bases). The tail of the sequence fits TRBJ2-7 better, so the J call may be wrong. The germline V gene has CDR1 KGHSH and CDR2 LQKENI. This CDR3 contains 12 residues. Here the CDR3 DNA reads TGTGCCAGCTCCCTGACTATGTACGAGCAGTACTTC. Amino acids: CASSLTMYEQYF.

The chain combines TRBV14 with TRBJ2-7; a weak D match, TRBD1 (6 bases). Germline CDR1 and CDR2: SGHDN and FVKESK. The CDR3 length is 16 residues. The V end lost 0 bases, the J end lost 3 bases, and 15 bases lay between the germline ends. The CDR3 region has the DNA TGTGCCAGCAGCCAAGACCTCGCCAGGGGCTACTACGAGCAGTACTTC. Protein product: CASSQDLARGYYEQYF. Full variable domain (missing parts from reference TRBV14 and TRBJ2-7): EAGVTQFPSHSVIEKGQTVTLRCDPISGHDNLYWYRRVMGKEIKFLLHFVKESKQDESGMPNNRFLAERTGGTYSTLKVQPAELEDSGVYFCASSQDLARGYYEQYFGPGTRLTVT.

In DNA, the CDR3 is TGTGCCAGCAGCGTGCCGGGACTACCACCCTCAGATACGCAGTATTTT. Protein product: CASSVPGLPPSDTQYF. The V gene is TRBV4-2, the J gene TRBJ2-3; TRBD2 aligns across 7 bases. CDR3 length: 16 residues. Per germline, CDR1 LGHNA and CDR2 YNFKEQ. V trimming: 5 bases; J trimming: 4 bases; junction bases outside the gene matches: 12.

V usage is TRBV11-2 and J usage is TRBJ2-7, with D possibly matching TRBD2 (6 bases). V was shortened by 5 bases and J by 0 bases, with 14 bases between the two germline ends. This CDR3 contains 15 residues. Per germline, CDR1 SGHAT and CDR2 FQNNGV. The CDR3: CASSRQLAYSYEQYF. The CDR3, as DNA: TGTGCCAGCAGCCGCCAGCTAGCGTACTCCTACGAGCAGTACTTC.

The V and J genes are TRBV12-3 or TRBV12-4 and TRBJ2-5, with 9 positions matching TRBD1. The CDR3 length is 12 residues. V gave up 7 bases and J gave up 5 bases; unmatched junction bases: 2. The chain's CDR3 is CASKGQGETQYF. The DNA for the CDR3 is TGTGCCAGCAAAGGACAGGGGGAGACCCAGTACTTC.

J is TRBJ2-5 and V is TRBV12-3 or TRBV12-4, with 9 bases identical to TRBD1. This CDR3 is 16 amino acids long. J gave up 1 base and V 3 bases, and 6 bases lay outside the gene matches. For the CDR3, the DNA is TGTGCCAGCAGTTTCTACAGGGGGCGACCCCAAGAGACCCAGTACTTC. Translation: CASSFYRGRPQETQYF.

This clonotype was seen a few times. J is TRBJ2-7 and V is TRBV7-3; D not certain. The V gene's germline CDR1 is SGHTA and CDR2 FQGTGA. Trimming took 1 base from V and 4 from J, leaving 8 bases between them. The CDR3 totals 13 residues. DNA of the CDR3: TGTGCCAGCAGCTTAAGAGTGACATACGAGCAGTACTTC. Its protein product is CASSLRVTYEQYF.

This chain's CDR3 is CASSTGTSGSTFTDTQYF. The CDR3 nucleotides read TGTGCCAGCAGTACCGGGACTAGCGGGAGTACATTCACAGATACGCAGTATTTT. The V gene is TRBV27, the J gene TRBJ2-3, with 14 bases lining up with TRBD2. The length of the CDR3 is 18 residues. The V segment lost 5 bases and the J segment 2 bases; nucleotides outside the gene matches: 9. Germline V gene sequence: CDR1 MNHEY, CDR2 SMNVEV (reference sequence).

This clonotype was seen more than once but under ten times. The chain links TRBV20-1 to TRBJ2-1; D is uncertain. The CDR3 length is 14 residues. Per germline, CDR1 DFQATT and CDR2 SNEGSKA (reference sequence). V was cut by 3 bases and J by 5 bases, with 14 bases left in between. The CDR3 bases are TGCAGTGCTAGGGGTCGGACCTACAACAATGAGCAGTTCTTC. It is translated as CSARGRTYNNEQFF.

This clonotype was counted only a few times. J is TRBJ2-7 and V is TRBV6-6; a possible D gene is TRBD1 (6 bases). The CDR3 contains 14 residues. Germline CDR1 and CDR2: MNHNY and SVGAGI (reference sequence). With 3 bases removed from V and 5 bases from J, the gap between germline ends came to 14 bases. The CDR3 region is CASSYESGAHEQYF. The CDR3 region has the DNA TGTGCCAGCAGTTATGAATCAGGGGCGCACGAGCAGTACTTC.

This clonotype turned up a few times. This chain links TRBV4-1 with TRBJ2-7; 9 nucleotides match TRBD2. The CDR3 loop spans 19 amino acids. Germline-derived CDR1 and CDR2 are MGHRA and YSYEKL. J gave up 3 bases and V 3 bases, and 18 bases lay outside the gene matches. This CDR3 reads CASSQFSAGGPFALYEQYF. DNA of the CDR3: TGCGCCAGCAGCCAGTTCTCGGCGGGAGGGCCCTTCGCTCTCTACGAGCAGTACTTC.

This clonotype was recorded at least ten times. The chain combines TRBV7-8 with TRBJ2-7; D is uncertain. Trimming left V 5 bases short and J 6 bases short, with 14 bases between. The CDR3 has 13 residues. Per the germline V gene, CDR1 is SGHVS and CDR2 is FQNEAQ. The CDR3 sequence is CASSASRPSEQYF. CDR3 bases: TGTGCCAGCAGCGCCAGTCGCCCCTCCGAGCAGTACTTC.

In regard to this clonotype: An end of the junction does not agree with germline; a read error may underlie this. The rearrangement joins TRBV7-2 to TRBJ2-5; no definite D call. The DNA end is more similar to TRBJ2-1, so the J call may be wrong. CDR1 and CDR2 (germline): SGHTA, FQGNSA. The CDR3 totals 14 residues. The CDR3 DNA reads as TGTGCCAGCAGCCCGTCTAATTTCTACAATGCGCAGTTCTTC. Amino acids: CASSPSNFYNAQFF.

V and J are TRBV12-3 or TRBV12-4 and TRBJ2-7; tentative D call: TRBD2 (5 bases). V was cut by 6 bases and J by 0 bases, with 15 bases left in between. The CDR3 is 15 amino acids. CDR3 region: CASRRTGAHSYEQYF. The CDR3 DNA reads TGTGCCAGCAGGAGGACTGGAGCCCACTCCTACGAGCAGTACTTC.

The CDR3 spells CASSDGGRVETQYF. CDR3 DNA: TGTGCCAGCAGCGACGGAGGTAGGGTAGAGACCCAGTACTTC. The chain joins TRBV25-1 to TRBJ2-5, with a possible D match to TRBD2 (5 bases). Germline V gene data show CDR1 as MGHDK and CDR2 as SYGVNS. V shed 6 bases and J shed 4 bases, with 15 bases lying between them. The CDR3 runs 14 residues.

V usage is TRBV10-3 and J usage is TRBJ1-2; maybe TRBD1 (6 bases). The CDR3 covers 12 residues. Deletions cut 3 bases from V and 6 bases from J, with 8 bases between. Germline CDR1 and CDR2: ENHRY and SYGVKD. This CDR3 reads CAISEQGDGYTF. CDR3 DNA: TGTGCCATCAGTGAACAGGGCGATGGCTACACCTTC.

This clonotype has a handful of counts. J is TRBJ2-3 and V is TRBV7-8; no reliable D call. CDR3 length: 15 amino acids. V lost 1 base, J lost 6 bases, and 14 bases lay in between. Germline CDR1 SGHVS, CDR2 FQNEAQ. CDR3 amino acids: CASSLEATFLDTQYF. As DNA, the CDR3 is TGTGCCAGCAGCTTAGAGGCGACGTTCCTTGATACGCAGTATTTT.

The J gene is TRBJ2-6, the V gene TRBV20-1; tentative D call: TRBD2 (5 bases). Trimming pared 1 base from V and 1 base from J, leaving 5 bases between. Per the germline V gene, CDR1 is DFQATT and CDR2 is SNEGSKA (reference sequence). This CDR3 is built from 14 residues. This chain's CDR3 is CSARGGSGANVLTF. Here the CDR3 DNA reads TGCAGTGCTAGAGGAGGGTCTGGGGCCAACGTCCTGACTTTC.

The gene calls are TRBV7-8 and TRBJ2-3; the D gene is possibly TRBD2 (6 bases). Germline V gene sequence: CDR1 SGHVS, CDR2 FQNEAQ. V was pared by 1 base and J by 12 bases, with 17 bases between. The CDR3 totals 14 residues. The CDR3 DNA sequence: TGTGCCAGCAGCTTAGGAGGGATAGCGGCCCTCCAGTATTTT. Protein sequence: CASSLGGIAALQYF.

The rearrangement uses TRBV20-1 and TRBJ2-5, with D tentatively TRBD2 (5 bases). The CDR3 runs to 13 residues. Germline V gene data show CDR1 as DFQATT and CDR2 as SNEGSKA (reference sequence). The V end was cut by 1 base, the J end by 3 bases, with 9 bases between. CDR3 amino acids: CSARGGPEETQYF. The CDR3 DNA sequence: TGCAGTGCTAGAGGAGGGCCTGAAGAGACCCAGTACTTC.

This sequence joins TRBV20-1 and TRBJ2-5; 9 bases fit TRBD2. The germline V gene encodes CDR1 DFQATT and CDR2 SNEGSKA (reference sequence). The V segment lost 2 bases and the J segment 11 bases; nucleotides outside the gene matches: 12. CDR3 length: 14 residues. CDR3 region: CSARPAGGHNEQYF. The CDR3 DNA is TGCAGTGCTAGACCAGCGGGAGGCCACAATGAGCAGTACTTC.

The chain uses TRBV11-3 and TRBJ2-1, with TRBD1 identical over 7 bases. Trimming at V came to 5 bases and at J to 3 bases, leaving 4 bases not matched to a gene. This CDR3 contains 14 residues. Looked up from germline, CDR1 is SGHNT and CDR2 is YENEEA. CDR3 sequence: CASSLRQGYNEQFF. DNA for the CDR3: TGTGCCAGCAGCCTTAGACAGGGCTACAATGAGCAGTTCTTC.

V gene TRBV6-5 combines with J gene TRBJ2-3, with 9 bases identical to TRBD2. Per germline, CDR1 MNHEY and CDR2 SVGAGI. V lost 4 bases, J lost 10 bases, and 15 bases stayed unmatched. The CDR3 totals 16 residues. CDR3 protein: CASSSAAGGRSSAQYF. Here the CDR3 DNA reads TGTGCCAGCAGTTCGGCAGCGGGAGGCCGGAGTTCCGCGCAGTATTTT.

The chain couples TRBV11-2 to TRBJ2-1, with 11 bases that match TRBD2. V trimming: 2 bases; J trimming: 0 bases; junction bases outside the gene matches: 18. The CDR3 contains 22 residues. Germline V CDR1 and CDR2: SGHAT, FQNNGV. The chain's CDR3 is CASSLKGGAGLAVRSSYNEQFF. DNA for the CDR3: TGTGCCAGCAGCTTAAAAGGGGGAGCGGGACTAGCGGTTAGGAGCTCCTACAATGAGCAGTTCTTC.

This clonotype has only a few counts. J is TRBJ2-3 and V is TRBV11-2, with D perhaps TRBD2 (6 bases). The V gene lost 7 bases and the J gene lost 3 bases, with 17 bases spanning the gap. The CDR3 consists of 15 residues. CDR1 SGHAT and CDR2 FQNNGV come from the germline V gene. The CDR3 protein is CASTRLGVWTDTQYF. In DNA form, the CDR3 reads TGTGCCAGCACCCGACTAGGCGTGTGGACAGATACGCAGTATTTT.

The table lists this clonotype with a few counts. The chain employs TRBV7-8 and TRBJ2-6; the D is unclear. With 6 bases removed from V and 4 bases from J, the gap between germline ends came to 7 bases. This CDR3 is built from 13 residues. Per germline, CDR1 SGHVS and CDR2 FQNEAQ. CDR3 DNA sequence: TGTGCCAGCAGATTGGGGGGGGCCAACGTCCTGACTTTC. It is translated as CASRLGGANVLTF. The whole variable domain, remainder taken from reference TRBV7-8 and TRBJ2-6, is GAGVSQSPRYKVAKRGQDVALRCDPISGHVSLFWYQQALGQGPEFLTYFQNEAQLDKSGLPSDRFFAERPEGSVSTLKIQRTQQEDSAVYLCASRLGGANVLTFGAGSRLTVL.

The chain joins TRBV29-1 to TRBJ2-2; a weak D match, TRBD2 (6 bases). CDR3 length: 16 amino acids. Trimming left V 5 bases short and J 3 bases short, with 19 bases between. The germline V gene has CDR1 SQVTM and CDR2 ANQGSEA. CDR3 region: CSVIMDGGSDTGELFF. CDR3 nucleotides: TGCAGCGTTATCATGGATGGAGGGAGTGACACCGGGGAGCTGTTTTTT.

This chain connects TRBV6-1 to TRBJ2-7, with D uncertain. V was trimmed by 4 bases and J by 2 bases, leaving 6 bases between them. The germline V gene encodes CDR1 MNHNS and CDR2 SASEGT. There are 12 residues in the CDR3. The CDR3 is CASSGIAYEQYF. CDR3 nucleotides: TGTGCCAGCAGTGGGATAGCCTACGAGCAGTACTTC.